A selection of T cell receptor beta chains follows, all from one sample in a study of identical twins. TCRdb reanalysed the 5' RACE reads using MiXCR and keeps one entry per CDR3 protein. The sample has about 550,000 distinct CDR3 sequences, 20% to 25% seen once. This sample was shared with a second study, whose subject was yellow fever vaccine responses in identical twins.

The source material was CD4+ T cells sorted from blood. The origin of the receptors is a woman aged 18-29 years in good health. The CDR3 runs from the conserved cysteine through the conserved F or W. Each record gives: J gene, clone size, V gene, CDR3 protein. For some rows the clone size is stated as once, few or many, or as a class when expanded; others skip it.

TRBJ2-7	few	TRBV20-1	CSARDSGASGSLNYYEQYF
TRBJ2-2	few	TRBV5-5	CASSSLLSGELFF
TRBJ2-5	few	TRBV5-1	CASSPTGGETQYF
TRBJ2-7	few	TRBV7-9	CASSLVRAEQYF
TRBJ1-6	.	TRBV2	CASSGGPVRGNSPLHF
TRBJ1-3	.	TRBV27	CASRGSGRGVSGNTIYF
TRBJ2-7	few	TRBV28	CASRGPPGGSYEQYF
TRBJ2-1	.	TRBV29-1	CSTREAGGPHEQFF
TRBJ2-7	.	TRBV28	CASSVYSSAVSYEQYF
TRBJ1-1	.	TRBV19	CASSIPQGAGTEAFF
TRBJ1-4	.	TRBV20-1	CSARAGTGAEKLFF
TRBJ1-2	few	TRBV9	CASSVTNYGYTF
TRBJ2-1	.	TRBV29-1	CSTTDRGPSYNEQFF
TRBJ2-1	few	TRBV5-1	CASSTGQGFTYNEQFF
TRBJ2-5	.	TRBV9	CASSRGQGDETQYF
TRBJ2-1	few	TRBV5-1	CASSSSGLAGNYNEQFF
TRBJ1-2	few	TRBV7-8	CASSYKGFLYGYTF
TRBJ2-5	.	TRBV24-1	CATSDPRRRETAETQYF
TRBJ2-5	.	TRBV7-9	CASSSWTGSQETQYF
TRBJ2-2	few	TRBV5-1	CASSFLSSNTGELFF
TRBJ1-5	.	TRBV20-1	CCARPGQRTNSNQPQHF
TRBJ1-5	few	TRBV10-3	CAISEGGSSNQPQHF
TRBJ1-1	few	TRBV12-3/TRBV12-4	CASSSETNSEAFF
TRBJ1-2	.	TRBV12-3/TRBV12-4	CASRHQGWYGYTF
TRBJ2-1	few	TRBV24-1	CATQTSGRISTNEQFF
TRBJ2-2	few	TRBV3-1	CASSQGRGTGELFF
TRBJ2-7	.	TRBV7-9	CASTSAGGLYEQYF
TRBJ2-5	.	TRBV12-3/TRBV12-4	CASSLSKVGGETQYF
TRBJ2-3	few	TRBV12-3/TRBV12-4	CAAARRATDTQYF
TRBJ2-3	few	TRBV4-1	CASSQGQPDGSVADTQYF
TRBJ1-5	.	TRBV20-1	CSARVQSDQPQHF
TRBJ2-7	.	TRBV3-1	CASSQDPVTYEQYF
TRBJ1-2	.	TRBV24-1	CATSEPQGAGYGYTF
TRBJ2-2	once	TRBV5-4	CASSRDTFTGELFF
TRBJ2-1	few	TRBV5-1	CASSLAGTGGQDEQFF
TRBJ2-2	few	TRBV27	CASSLLGTGWTGELFF
TRBJ1-1	.	TRBV6-1	CASSDQGVSTEAFF
TRBJ2-3	few	TRBV20-1	CSARSPIADTQYF
TRBJ1-2	once	TRBV14	CASSQNSAGGYTF
TRBJ2-1	few	TRBV27	CASGVGGLARSYNEQFF
TRBJ2-1	.	TRBV6-5	CASSYRGPEAYEQFF
TRBJ2-7	once	TRBV4-2	CASSQEMSFEQYF
TRBJ2-1	many	TRBV12-3/TRBV12-4	CASSFGPYNEQFF